This T cell receptor (beta chain) originates from a study of OX40 agonist ivuxolimab in advanced cancers. At the level of the study: Previous treatment with anti-PD-1, anti-PD-L1 or anti-CTLA-4 therapy was allowed; more than 35% had received some.

Concerning this clone: The antigen is undetermined.

General study findings and limits: In the 0.1 to 3.0 mg/kg range, CD4+ and CD8+ blood T cells had expanded clonally by week 6.

The CDR3 has 13 amino acids. Germline V CDR1 and CDR2: KGHSH, LQKENI. The V end lost 5 bases, the J end lost 2 bases, and 9 bases lay between the germline ends. Produced via immunoSEQ multiplex PCR; TCRdb's table is partial and in-frame only. The sample lists 30,000 to 40,000 clones, around 80% occurring once. The chain couples TRBV18 to TRBJ2-5; no clear D. The sequence was obtained from an adult with an advanced solid tumor such as melanoma, head and neck, liver or kidney cancer. Sequenced here: CD4+ or CD8+ T cells sorted from blood, sampled in a trial of the OX40 agonist ivuxolimab. This CDR3 reads CASSMGIQETQYF. For the CDR3, the DNA is TGTGCCAGCTCAATGGGCATACAAGAGACCCAGTACTTC. The full variable domain, its missing parts supplied by reference TRBV18 and TRBJ2-5, is NAGVMQNPRHLVRRRGQEARLRCSPMKGHSHVYWYRQLPEEGLKFMVYLQKENIIDESGMPKERFSAEFPKEGPSILRIQQVVRGDSAAYFCASSMGIQETQYFGPGTRLLVL.